These 20 T cell receptor beta chains share one sample of origin, sequenced in a study of blood T cells in healthy people across ages. Then a second PCR, running roughly 7 to 11 cycles, was carried out with a sample-barcoded 5' primer and a J-beta primer mix. TCRdb independently ran MiXCR on the 5' RACE reads; one entry per CDR3 protein. The table shows more than 600,000 distinct CDR3 sequences, with roughly 25% occurring only once. Another study also made use of these data, one on T cells of mothers and their children.

Material: blood. The receptors were sampled from a boy younger than 18 in good health.

The chain is built from TRBV7-9 and TRBJ2-7; TRBD1 might be the D (5 bases). This CDR3 has 15 residues. In germline, CDR1 is SEHNR, CDR2 FQNEAQ (reference sequence). V lost 2 bases and J lost 0, with 11 bases in between. The CDR3 nucleotides read TGTGCCAGCAGCTTATTTCCAGGGATCTCCTACGAGCAGTACTTC. Its translation is CASSLFPGISYEQYF. The full variable domain, completed using reference TRBV7-9 and TRBJ2-7, is DTGVSQNPRHKITKRGQNVTFRCDPISEHNRLYWYRQTLGQGPEFLTYFQNEAQLEKSRLLSDRFSAERPKGSFSTLEIQRTEQGDSAMYLCASSLFPGISYEQYFGPGTRLTVT.

This clonotype was picked up one time. The chain carries TRBV2 and TRBJ1-1, with D possibly matching TRBD1 (5 bases). Germline V gene data show CDR1 as SNHLY and CDR2 as FYNNEI. Trimming cost V 3 bases and J 12 bases, with 17 bases left between them. The CDR3 length is 13 residues. The CDR3 loop is CASSDSGGTRSFF. The CDR3 nucleotides read TGTGCCAGCAGTGATTCGGGGGGAACCCGGTCTTTCTTT. Drawing the rest from reference TRBV2 and TRBJ1-1, the complete variable domain is EPEVTQTPSHQVTQMGQEVILRCVPISNHLYFYWYRQILGQKVEFLVSFYNNEISEKSEIFDDQFSVERPDGSNFTLKIRSTKLEDSAMYFCASSDSGGTRSFFGQGTRLTVV.

This clonotype was seen more than once but under ten times. CDR3 region: CASSPGTIDNYGYTF. The CDR3 bases are TGTGCCAGCAGCCCCGGGACAATTGATAACTATGGCTACACCTTC. The J gene is TRBJ1-2, the V gene TRBV12-3 or TRBV12-4; D may be TRBD1 (6 bases). The CDR3 sequence is 15 residues long. V was shortened by 6 bases and J by 1 base, with 15 bases between the two germline ends.

J is TRBJ2-1 and V is TRBV6-5, with a possible D match to TRBD2 (5 bases). Germline CDR1 is MNHEY and CDR2 is SVGAGI. CDR3 length equals 16 residues. Between the trimmed V and J ends, which lost 5 bases and 2 bases, there was a span of 16 bases. In DNA, the CDR3 is TGTGCCAGCAGTACTCAGCTGGAGGAGGCCTACAATGAGCAGTTCTTC. This codes for CASSTQLEEAYNEQFF.

This clonotype was detected once. The rearrangement uses TRBV9 and TRBJ1-4; 8 nucleotides align to TRBD1. V lost 3 bases, J lost 5 bases, and 6 bases stayed unmatched. The germline V gene has CDR1 SGDLS and CDR2 YYNGEE. CDR3 length: 15 residues. CDR3 in amino acids: CASSARQGTNEKLFF. In nucleotides, the CDR3 is TGTGCCAGCAGCGCGAGACAGGGGACCAATGAAAAACTGTTTTTT.

The sample holds one count of this clonotype. The V and J genes are TRBV29-1 and TRBJ1-1; 8 bases are a match to TRBD1. Germline values: CDR1 SQVTM, CDR2 ANQGSEA. Losses at the gene ends were 6 bases for V and 2 bases for J; bases not matched to a gene: 5. The CDR3 sequence is 13 residues long. The CDR3: CSVTGALNTEAFF. CDR3 sequence (DNA): TGCAGCGTGACAGGGGCCCTAAACACTGAAGCTTTCTTT.

The chain uses TRBV4-1 and TRBJ2-5; D may be TRBD2 (6 bases). The V end was cut by 3 bases, the J end by 2 bases, with 10 bases between. Germline V gives CDR1 MGHRA, CDR2 YSYEKL. The CDR3 runs 14 residues. DNA of the CDR3: TGCGCCAGCAGCCATCCGGGACTGCAAGAGACCCAGTACTTC. Its protein product is CASSHPGLQETQYF.

This chain connects TRBV20-1 to TRBJ2-3; maybe TRBD2 (6 bases). V was shortened by 5 bases and J by 2 bases, with 8 bases between the two germline ends. The CDR3 extends over 12 amino acids. Germline V gives CDR1 DFQATT, CDR2 SNEGSKA (reference sequence). The CDR3 is CSARTTTDTQYF. As DNA, the CDR3 is TGCAGTGCTCGGACTACCACAGATACGCAGTATTTT.

This clonotype has more than one count but fewer than ten. The chain is built from TRBV5-1 and TRBJ2-5; D is unclear. The J call could be wrong; TRBJ2-7 is a better fit for the DNA end. The CDR3 has 15 residues. Germline assignment: CDR1 SGHRS and CDR2 YFSETQ. CDR3 DNA sequence: TGCGCCAGCAGCATCGACACCGCCCTAGTCTACGAGCAGTACTTC. Its protein product is CASSIDTALVYEQYF.

This clonotype was picked up a small number of times. The rearrangement uses TRBV9 and TRBJ2-5; TRBD2 aligns across 7 bases. J lost 4 bases, V lost 2 bases, and 8 bases had no gene match. Germline assignment: CDR1 SGDLS and CDR2 YYNGEE. The CDR3 contains 15 residues. CDR3 DNA: TGTGCCAGCAGCGTCGGTGGCGGGAGAGGAGAGACCCAGTACTTC. Protein: CASSVGGGRGETQYF.

The gene calls are TRBV7-9 and TRBJ1-2, with a possible D match to TRBD1 (5 bases). The germline gives CDR1 SEHNR, CDR2 FQNEAQ (reference sequence). Trimming took 2 bases from V and 5 from J, leaving 9 bases between them. The CDR3 consists of 13 residues. CDR3 amino acids: CASSLIEGYGYTF. In nucleotides, the CDR3 is TGTGCCAGCAGCTTAATAGAGGGGTATGGCTACACCTTC.

The chain carries TRBV12-3 or TRBV12-4 and TRBJ2-7; a weak D match, TRBD2 (5 bases). The CDR3 has 14 amino acids. Trimming took 3 bases from V and 3 from J, leaving 12 bases between them. CDR3 nucleotides: TGTGCCAGCAGTTTTGAGGGAATAGACTACGAGCAGTACTTC. Translated: CASSFEGIDYEQYF.

The genes are TRBV28 and TRBJ1-4, with 8 bases fitting TRBD1. The CDR3 spans 14 residues. The junction had 7 bases not matched to a gene; V was cut back by 5 bases and J by 8 bases. Germline V gene sequence: CDR1 MDHEN, CDR2 SYDVKM. The CDR3 coding sequence is TGTGCCAGCAGTCTCCCGGACAGGGAAGAAAAACTGTTTTTT. It translates to CASSLPDREEKLFF.

Only a few counts were recorded for this clonotype. This chain links TRBV6-2 or TRBV6-3 with TRBJ2-1; a weak D match, TRBD1 (5 bases). V lost 0 bases and J 6 bases, leaving 12 bases between the germline ends. The length of the CDR3 is 15 residues. The germline V gene has CDR1 MNHEY and CDR2 SVGEGT. The CDR3 DNA sequence: TGTGCCAGCAGTTACTCGGCCCCTACAGGCAATGAGCAGTTCTTC. It translates to CASSYSAPTGNEQFF.

This clonotype was detected only a few times. The J gene is TRBJ2-1, the V gene TRBV12-3 or TRBV12-4; D is undetermined. The end of the DNA is better explained by TRBJ2-5, so the J call may be wrong. The CDR3 runs to 11 residues. The chain's CDR3 is CASKRQETQYF. The CDR3 coding sequence is TGTGCCAGCAAGCGACAAGAGACCCAGTACTTC.

The chain combines TRBV2 with TRBJ1-2; no definite D call. The CDR3 has 11 residues. Germline V gene data show CDR1 as SNHLY and CDR2 as FYNNEI. The V end was cut by 6 bases, the J end by 6 bases, with 8 bases between. CDR3 residues: CASRGFHGYTF. CDR3 DNA: TGTGCCAGCAGGGGATTCCATGGCTACACCTTC.

This clonotype turned up a few times. The CDR3 loop reads CASSQEPRTGYNEQFF. CDR3 DNA: TGCGCCAGCAGCCAAGAACCTAGAACTGGCTACAATGAGCAGTTCTTC. The genes are TRBV4-1 and TRBJ2-1; D not resolved. CDR1 is MGHRA and CDR2 is YSYEKL in the germline V gene. V lost 0 bases, J lost 3 bases, and 12 bases lay in between. The CDR3 covers 16 residues.

The genes are TRBV4-3 and TRBJ2-1, with 12 bases fitting TRBD2. The junction had 5 bases not matched to a gene; V was cut back by 5 bases and J by 0 bases. The CDR3 has 17 residues. In germline, CDR1 is LGHNA, CDR2 YSLEER. CDR3 bases: TGCGCCAGCAGCTCCCTAGCGGGGGGGAGCTCCTACAATGAGCAGTTCTTC. This sequence encodes CASSSLAGGSSYNEQFF.

The table lists this clonotype with a few counts. The gene calls are TRBV11-1 and TRBJ2-1; TRBD1 or TRBD2 may be the D gene (5 bases each). V was clipped by 5 bases and J by 4 bases, with 15 bases between them. Germline V gene data show CDR1 as SGHAT and CDR2 as FQDESV (reference sequence). This CDR3 has 15 residues. The CDR3 DNA follows: TGTGCCAGCAGCCCAACCGGGACCGCATACAATGAGCAGTTCTTC. This sequence encodes CASSPTGTAYNEQFF.

The V call is TRBV29-1, the J call TRBJ1-2, with 9 bases matching TRBD1. Germline lookup yields CDR1 SQVTM and CDR2 ANQGSEA. This CDR3 comprises 15 residues. V was clipped by 1 base and J by 4 bases; unmatched bases: 7. CDR3 loop: CSVEAADRGPYGYTF. CDR3 DNA sequence: TGCAGCGTTGAAGCGGCGGACAGGGGACCCTATGGCTACACCTTC.